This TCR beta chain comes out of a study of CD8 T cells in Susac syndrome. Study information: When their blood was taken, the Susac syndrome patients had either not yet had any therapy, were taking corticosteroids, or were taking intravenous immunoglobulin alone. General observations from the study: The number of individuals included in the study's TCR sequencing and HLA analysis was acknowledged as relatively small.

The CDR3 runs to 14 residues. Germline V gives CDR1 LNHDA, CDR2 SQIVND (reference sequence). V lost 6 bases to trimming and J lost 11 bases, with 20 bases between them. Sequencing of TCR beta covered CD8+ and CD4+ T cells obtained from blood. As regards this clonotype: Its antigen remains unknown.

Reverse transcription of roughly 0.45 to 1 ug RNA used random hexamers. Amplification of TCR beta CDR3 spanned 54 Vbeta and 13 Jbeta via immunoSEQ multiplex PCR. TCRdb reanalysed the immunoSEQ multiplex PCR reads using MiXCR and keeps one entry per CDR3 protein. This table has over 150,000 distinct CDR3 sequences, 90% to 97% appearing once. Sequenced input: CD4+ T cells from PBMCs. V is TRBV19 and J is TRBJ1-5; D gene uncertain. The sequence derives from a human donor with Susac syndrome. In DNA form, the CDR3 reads TGTGCCAGTAGGGCCACACCTGACTTATCAGCCCAGCATTTT. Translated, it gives CASRATPDLSAQHF.